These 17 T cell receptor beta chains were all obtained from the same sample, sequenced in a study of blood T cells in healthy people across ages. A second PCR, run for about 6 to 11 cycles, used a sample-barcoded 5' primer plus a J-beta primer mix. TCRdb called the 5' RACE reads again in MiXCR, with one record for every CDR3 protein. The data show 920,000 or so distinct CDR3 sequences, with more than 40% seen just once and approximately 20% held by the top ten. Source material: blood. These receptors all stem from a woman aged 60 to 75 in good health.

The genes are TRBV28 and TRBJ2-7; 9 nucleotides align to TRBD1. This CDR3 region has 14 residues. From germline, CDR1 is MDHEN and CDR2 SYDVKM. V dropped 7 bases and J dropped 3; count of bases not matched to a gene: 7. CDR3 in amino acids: CASTGTGRDYEQYF. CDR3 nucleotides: TGTGCCAGCACCGGGACAGGGAGGGACTACGAGCAGTACTTC. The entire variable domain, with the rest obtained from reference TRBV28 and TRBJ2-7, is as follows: DVKVTQSSRYLVKRTGEKVFLECVQDMDHENMFWYRQDPGLGLRLIYFSYDVKMKEKGDIPEGYSVSREKKERFSLILESASTNQTSMYLCASTGTGRDYEQYFGPGTRLTVT.

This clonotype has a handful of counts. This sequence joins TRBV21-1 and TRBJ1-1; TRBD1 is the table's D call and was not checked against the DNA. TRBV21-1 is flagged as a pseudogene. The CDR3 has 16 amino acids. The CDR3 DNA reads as TGTGCCAGCCCCGGCGTAGGGGGGCCCCTGGGGACTGAAGCTTTCTTT. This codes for CASPGVGGPLGTEAFF.

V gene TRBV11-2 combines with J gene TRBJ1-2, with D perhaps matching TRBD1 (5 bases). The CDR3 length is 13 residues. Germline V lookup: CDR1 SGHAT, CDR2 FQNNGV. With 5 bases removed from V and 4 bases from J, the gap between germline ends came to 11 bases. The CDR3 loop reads CASSPARAYGYTF. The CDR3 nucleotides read TGTGCCAGCAGCCCAGCCAGGGCCTATGGCTACACCTTC.

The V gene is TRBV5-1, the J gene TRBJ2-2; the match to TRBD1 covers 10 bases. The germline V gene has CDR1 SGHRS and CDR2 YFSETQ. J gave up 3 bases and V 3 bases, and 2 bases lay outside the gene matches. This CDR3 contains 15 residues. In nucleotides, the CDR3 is TGCGCCAGCAGCTGGGACAGGGGAGACACCGGGGAGCTGTTTTTT. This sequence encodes CASSWDRGDTGELFF.

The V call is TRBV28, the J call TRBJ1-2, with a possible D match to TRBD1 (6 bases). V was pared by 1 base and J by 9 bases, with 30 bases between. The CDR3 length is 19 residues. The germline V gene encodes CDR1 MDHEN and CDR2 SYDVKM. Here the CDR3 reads CASSLLPQQQGQKTYRYTF. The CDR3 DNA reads TGTGCCAGCAGTTTATTACCCCAACAACAGGGCCAGAAGACGTATCGCTACACCTTC.

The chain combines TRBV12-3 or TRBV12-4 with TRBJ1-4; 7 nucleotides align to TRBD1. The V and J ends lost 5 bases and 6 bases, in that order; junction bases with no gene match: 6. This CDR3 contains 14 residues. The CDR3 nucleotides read TGTGCCAGCAGTCCCGCCGACAGGGATGAAAAACTGTTTTTT. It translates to CASSPADRDEKLFF.

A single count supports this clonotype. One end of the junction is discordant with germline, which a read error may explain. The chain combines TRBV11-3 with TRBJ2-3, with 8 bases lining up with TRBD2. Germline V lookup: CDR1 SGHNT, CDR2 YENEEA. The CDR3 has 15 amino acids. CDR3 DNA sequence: TGTGCCAGCAGCCCGGGGGGGGGACCCACAGATACGCGGTATTTT. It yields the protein CASSPGGGPTDTRYF.

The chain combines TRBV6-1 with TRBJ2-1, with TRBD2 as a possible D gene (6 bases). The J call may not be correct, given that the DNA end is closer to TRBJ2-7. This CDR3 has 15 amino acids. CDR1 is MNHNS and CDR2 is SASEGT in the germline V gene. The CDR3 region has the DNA TGTGCCAGCAGTGAAGTGACGGGGGATAGCCATGAGCAGTACTTC. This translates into CASSEVTGDSHEQYF.

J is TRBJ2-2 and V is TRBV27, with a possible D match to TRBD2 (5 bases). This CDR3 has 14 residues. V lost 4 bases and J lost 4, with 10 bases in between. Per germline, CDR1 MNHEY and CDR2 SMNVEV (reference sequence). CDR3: CASSYSEITGELFF. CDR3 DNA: TGTGCCAGCAGTTATAGCGAGATCACCGGGGAGCTGTTTTTT.

CDR3 region: CASSLGPQGDNEQFF. CDR3 in DNA: TGTGCCAGCAGTTTAGGACCACAGGGTGACAATGAGCAGTTCTTC. This chain connects TRBV27 to TRBJ2-1; D may be TRBD1 (6 bases). The germline gives CDR1 MNHEY, CDR2 SMNVEV (reference sequence). Deletions cut 2 bases from V and 5 bases from J, with 13 bases between. The CDR3 totals 15 residues.

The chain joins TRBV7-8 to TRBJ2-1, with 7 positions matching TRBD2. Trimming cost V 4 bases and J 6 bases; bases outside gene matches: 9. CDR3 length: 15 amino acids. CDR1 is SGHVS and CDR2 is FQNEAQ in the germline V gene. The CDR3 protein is CASSSGGRVFNEQFF. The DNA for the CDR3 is TGTGCCAGCAGCTCGGGCGGGAGAGTATTCAATGAGCAGTTCTTC.

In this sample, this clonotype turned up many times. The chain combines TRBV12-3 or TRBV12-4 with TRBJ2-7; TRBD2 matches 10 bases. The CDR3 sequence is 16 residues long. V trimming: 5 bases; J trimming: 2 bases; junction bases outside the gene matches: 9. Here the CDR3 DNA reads TGTGCCAGCAGTCCCGCCCCCCTAGCGGGGGCCTACGAGCAGTACTTC. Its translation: CASSPAPLAGAYEQYF.

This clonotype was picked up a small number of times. In DNA, the CDR3 is TGCAGTGCTAGGGGCGGGGTTAATTACGAGCAGTACTTC. It specifies CSARGGVNYEQYF. The chain couples TRBV20-1 to TRBJ2-7; the D gene is possibly TRBD2 (6 bases). The length of the CDR3 is 13 residues. Trimming cost V 3 bases and J 4 bases, with 13 bases left between them. Germline CDR1 and CDR2: DFQATT and SNEGSKA (reference sequence).

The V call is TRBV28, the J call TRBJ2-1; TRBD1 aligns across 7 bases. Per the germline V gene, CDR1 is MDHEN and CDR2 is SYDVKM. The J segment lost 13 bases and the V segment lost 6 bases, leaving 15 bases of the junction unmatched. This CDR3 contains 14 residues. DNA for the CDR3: TGTGCCAGCAGGCTACAGGGGCCAAGGGAGACCCAGTTCTTC. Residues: CASRLQGPRETQFF.

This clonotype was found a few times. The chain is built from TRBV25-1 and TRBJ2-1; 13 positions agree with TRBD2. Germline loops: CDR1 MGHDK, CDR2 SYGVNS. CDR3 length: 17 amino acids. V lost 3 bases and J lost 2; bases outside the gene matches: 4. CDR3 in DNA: TGTGCCAGCAGTGACCCTACTAGCGGGAGGGCCTACAATGAGCAGTTCTTC. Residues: CASSDPTSGRAYNEQFF.

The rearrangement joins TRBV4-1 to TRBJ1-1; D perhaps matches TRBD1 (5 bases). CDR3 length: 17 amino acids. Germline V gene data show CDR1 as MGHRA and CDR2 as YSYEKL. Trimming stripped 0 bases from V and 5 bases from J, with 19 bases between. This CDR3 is CASSQDSSPGTLTEAFF. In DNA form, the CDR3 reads TGCGCCAGCAGCCAAGATTCGAGTCCCGGGACGCTAACTGAAGCTTTCTTT.

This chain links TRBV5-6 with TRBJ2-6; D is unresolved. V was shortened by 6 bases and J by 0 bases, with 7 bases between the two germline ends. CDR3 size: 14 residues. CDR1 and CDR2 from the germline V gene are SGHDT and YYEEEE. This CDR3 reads CASTPGSGANVLTF. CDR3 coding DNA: TGTGCCAGCACCCCCGGCTCTGGGGCCAACGTCCTGACTTTC.